This section outlines one T cell receptor beta chain sequence together with its context. Its target is not known. CDR3-region Arm-PCR and iRepertoire HTBI primers produced the TCR beta libraries. TCRdb re-analysed the multiplex PCR reads in MiXCR, keeping a single row per CDR3 protein. Here the sample spans fewer than 600,000 distinct CDR3 sequences, around a fifth being singletons. The CDR3 totals 15 residues. The V segment lost 0 bases and the J segment 6 bases; nucleotides outside the gene matches: 2. CDR1 is MNHEY, CDR2 SVGAGI, per germline. The time point denotes: persistent/refractory GD, antithyroid drugs over 5 years with positive TRAb. PBMC-derived RNA was used for the TCR library. The record originates from a study of regulatory T cells in long-lasting Graves disease. Findings and limits, study-wide: TRBV28 was favored in persistent disease, as were TRBJ1-2 and TRBJ2-5. With a few thousand shared public clonotypes, persistent patients exceeded new patients, who shared about a thousand.

The source was peripheral blood mononuclear cells (PBMCs), collected when the disease was refractory, from a patient treated with antithyroid drugs. The chain employs TRBV6-5 and TRBJ1-6; 7 bases agree with TRBD1. This receptor was obtained from a female donor with Graves disease. CDR3 sequence: CASSYSQGGNSPLHF. The CDR3 region has the DNA TGTGCCAGCAGTTACTCGCAGGGGGGTAATTCACCCCTCCACTTT.